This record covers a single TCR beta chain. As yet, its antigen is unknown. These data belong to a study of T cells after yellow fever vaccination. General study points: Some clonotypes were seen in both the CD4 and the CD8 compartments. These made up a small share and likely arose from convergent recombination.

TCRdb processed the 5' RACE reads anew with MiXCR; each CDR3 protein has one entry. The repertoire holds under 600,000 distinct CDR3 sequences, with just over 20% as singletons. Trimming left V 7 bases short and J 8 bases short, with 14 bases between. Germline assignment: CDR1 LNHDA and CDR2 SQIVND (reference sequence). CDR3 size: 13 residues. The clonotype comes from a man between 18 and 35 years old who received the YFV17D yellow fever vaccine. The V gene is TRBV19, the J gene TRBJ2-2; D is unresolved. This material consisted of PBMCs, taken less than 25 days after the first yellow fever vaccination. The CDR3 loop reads CASTPRGGGELFF. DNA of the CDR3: TGTGCCAGTACCCCACGAGGTGGAGGGGAGCTGTTTTTT. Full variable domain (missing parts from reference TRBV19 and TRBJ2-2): DGGITQSPKYLFRKEGQNVTLSCEQNLNHDAMYWYRQDPGQGLRLIYYSQIVNDFQKGDIAEGYSVSREKKESFPLTVTSAQKNPTAFYLCASTPRGGGELFFGEGSRLTVL.